This T cell receptor beta chain was captured in a study of blood T cell repertoires in COVID-19. The wider study: Donors in the United States, Italy and Spain gave samples during acute or convalescent COVID-19.

In germline, CDR1 is LGHNA, CDR2 YNFKEQ. The CDR3 contains 15 residues. J was trimmed by 6 bases and V by 0 bases; bases with no gene match: 6. Original handling: Nucleated cell number was recorded as an estimate derived from reference gene primer amplification. Measured with immunoSEQ multiplex PCR; TCRdb has only the in-frame clones, and not every one. V and J calls and clone size are those listed in that table; D and trimming were worked out from the DNA. The table records fewer than 250,000 clones, about 83% of them present only once. V gene TRBV4-2 combines with J gene TRBJ2-3; TRBD2 aligns across 7 bases. The sample consisted of PBMCs or T cells enriched from blood (not recorded which). This clonotype was sampled from a woman between 45 and 65 years old who had recovered from COVID-19. CDR3 region: CASSQEGREFDTQYF. In DNA, the CDR3 is TGTGCCAGCAGCCAAGAGGGGCGGGAGTTTGATACGCAGTATTTT.